The clone carrying this T cell receptor (beta chain) has only one observation. This CDR3 is 15 amino acids long. Germline V gives CDR1 MNHEY, CDR2 SMNVEV (reference sequence). The ends were cut back, 3 bases at V and 1 base at J, with 10 bases in the middle. The source of the sample is a study of cytomegalovirus exposure and HLA in healthy donors. The PCR made use of 60 Vbeta and 13 Jbeta primers. Produced via immunoSEQ multiplex PCR; TCRdb's table is partial and in-frame only. The sample yields 100,000 to 150,000 clones, about four fifths seen once. The clonotype originates from a woman aged 40 to 50 in good health and CMV-seropositive. Material for sequencing was PBMCs. This sequence joins TRBV27 and TRBJ1-5, with D uncertain. CDR3: CASSFAGLSNQPQHF. Here the CDR3 DNA reads TGTGCCAGCAGTTTTGCGGGGTTGAGCAATCAGCCCCAGCATTTT.